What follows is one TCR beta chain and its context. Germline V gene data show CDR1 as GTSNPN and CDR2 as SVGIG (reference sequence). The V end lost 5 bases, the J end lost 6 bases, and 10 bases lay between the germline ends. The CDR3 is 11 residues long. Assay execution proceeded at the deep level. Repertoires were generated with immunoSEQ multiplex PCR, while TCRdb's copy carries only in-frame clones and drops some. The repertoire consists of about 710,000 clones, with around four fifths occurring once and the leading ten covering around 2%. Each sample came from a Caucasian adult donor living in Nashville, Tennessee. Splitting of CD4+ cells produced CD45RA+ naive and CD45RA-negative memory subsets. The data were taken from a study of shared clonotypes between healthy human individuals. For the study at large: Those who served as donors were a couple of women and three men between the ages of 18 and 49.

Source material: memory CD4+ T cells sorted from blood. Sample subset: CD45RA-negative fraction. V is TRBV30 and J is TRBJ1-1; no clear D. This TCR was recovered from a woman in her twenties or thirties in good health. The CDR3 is CAWQTGSEAFF. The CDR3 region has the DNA TGTGCCTGGCAAACTGGCTCTGAAGCTTTCTTT.